This paragraph reports one T cell receptor (beta chain). Antigen: not known. TCRdb's table, derived via immunoSEQ multiplex PCR, lists solely in-frame clones and lacks some. Here the sample spans nearly 1 million clones, about 80% being singletons. These data come from a study of shared clonotypes between healthy human individuals. Study results and caveats: Larger richness was generally estimated for naive than memory subsets.

V lost 5 bases and J 8 bases, leaving 14 bases between the germline ends. Germline values: CDR1 SGHRS, CDR2 YFSETQ. This CDR3 has 13 residues. The sequence came from a man younger than 35 in good health. Sequences were obtained from memory CD4+ T cells sorted from blood. Indicated subset: CD45RA-negative fraction. The genes are TRBV5-1 and TRBJ2-1, with a weak D call TRBD2 (6 bases). CDR3 residues: CASRYGGGDEQFF. The CDR3 DNA is TGCGCCAGCAGATACGGAGGCGGGGATGAGCAGTTCTTC.